The sequence of this T cell receptor (beta chain) was determined in a study of cytomegalovirus exposure and HLA in healthy donors. Trimming cost V 6 bases and J 5 bases; bases outside gene matches: 8. This CDR3 comprises 17 residues. CDR1 is SNHLY and CDR2 is FYNNEI in the germline V gene. Assay: immunoSEQ multiplex PCR; the TCRdb copy retains only in-frame clones and omits some. The repertoire holds 350,000 or so clones, with 80% to 90% as singletons. V is TRBV2 and J is TRBJ2-1, with 15 nucleotides matching TRBD2. Sequencing input: PBMCs. This clonotype was obtained from a woman aged 18-29 years in good health and CMV-seronegative. The CDR3 DNA is TGTGCCAGCAGCCGCCGTGGACTAGCGGGAGGGAACAATGAGCAGTTCTTC. Translating gives CASSRRGLAGGNNEQFF.